The rows below give T cell receptor beta chains drawn from one sample of a study of T cells in Graves' hyperthyroidism and ophthalmopathy. Via MiXCR, TCRdb re-called the multiplex PCR reads, giving one row per CDR3 protein. In the table there are a few hundred thousand distinct CDR3 sequences, 12% to 15% of which are singletons. The sequencing input was blood. The receptors here all came from a woman under 30 with Graves' hyperthyroidism. The CDR3 runs from the conserved cysteine through the conserved F or W. Each record gives: V gene, J gene, D gene, clone size, CDR3 protein, CDR3 DNA. A D gene is named only where the DNA matches it firmly. Size values are once, few and many counts, or a class for expanded clones, and some rows have none.

TRBV28,TRBJ1-6,.,many,CASSLWSGDNSPLHF,TGTGCCAGCAGTTTATGGTCAGGGGATAATTCACCCCTCCACTTT
TRBV25-1,TRBJ2-3,.,few,CASSEREGDTQYF,TGTGCCAGCAGTGAGCGGGAAGGAGATACGCAGTATTTT
TRBV10-3,TRBJ2-2,.,many,CAISPGTKGTGELFF,TGTGCCATCAGTCCCGGGACCAAGGGGACCGGGGAGCTGTTTTTT
TRBV18,TRBJ2-3,TRBD2,many,CASSPLAGGYRDTQYF,TGTGCCAGCTCACCCCTAGCGGGAGGATACCGCGATACGCAGTATTTT
TRBV4-3,TRBJ1-1,.,.,CASSQVGGRWRTEAFF,TGCGCCAGCAGCCAAGTAGGGGGGAGATGGAGAACTGAAGCTTTCTTT
TRBV5-1,TRBJ2-2,TRBD1,.,CASSFPGQGTGELFF,TGCGCCAGCAGCTTCCCGGGACAGGGTACCGGGGAGCTGTTTTTT
TRBV6-1,TRBJ2-1,.,few,CASSEGELDEQFF,TGTGCCAGCAGTGAGGGAGAATTGGATGAGCAGTTCTTC
TRBV11-2,TRBJ2-7,.,many,CASSLDRVSYEQYF,TGTGCCAGCAGCCTGGACAGAGTCTCCTACGAGCAGTACTTC
TRBV18,TRBJ2-1,.,many,CASSPWARDYYNEQFF,TGTGCCAGCTCACCTTGGGCTAGAGACTACTACAATGAGCAGTTCTTC
TRBV5-8,TRBJ2-1,TRBD2,few,CASSTGTSGPPGNEQFF,TGTGCCAGCAGCACCGGGACTAGCGGGCCCCCGGGCAATGAGCAGTTCTTC
TRBV10-2,TRBJ1-3,.,.,CASSEEAARSSGNTIYF,TGCGCCAGCAGTGAGGAGGCAGCTAGATCCTCTGGAAACACCATATATTTT
TRBV7-8,TRBJ2-3,TRBD2,many,CASSIRLAATTDTQYF,TGTGCCAGCAGCATCAGACTAGCGGCCACCACAGATACGCAGTATTTT
TRBV18,TRBJ2-4,.,many,CASSPQGYGYIQYF,TGTGCCAGCTCACCACAGGGTTATGGATACATTCAGTACTTC
TRBV5-1,TRBJ2-3,.,many,CASRVGAVTDTQYF,TGCGCCAGCAGGGTGGGGGCGGTCACAGATACGCAGTATTTT
TRBV30,TRBJ1-1,.,many,CAWMARGSGTEAFF,TGTGCCTGGATGGCCAGGGGAAGTGGGACTGAAGCTTTCTTT
TRBV30,TRBJ1-4,.,many,CAWSGKLNEKLFF,TGTGCCTGGAGCGGAAAGCTTAATGAAAAACTGTTTTTT
TRBV20-1,TRBJ1-1,TRBD1,many,CSARDRQGVFRDTEAFF,TGCAGTGCTAGAGATAGGCAGGGGGTATTTCGTGACACTGAAGCTTTCTTT
TRBV18,TRBJ1-6,.,.,CVSSPNRAGNSPLHF,TGTGTCAGCTCACCGAACCGGGCTGGAAATTCACCCCTCCACTTT
TRBV6-1,TRBJ1-2,TRBD1,few,CASTPDRGSYGYTF,TGTGCCAGCACCCCAGACAGGGGGAGCTATGGCTACACCTTC
TRBV28,TRBJ1-3,.,few,CASSFEATASGNTIYF,TGTGCCAGCAGTTTTGAGGCTACCGCCTCTGGAAACACCATATATTTT
TRBV7-3,TRBJ1-1,.,few,CASSLYGAMNTEAFF,TGTGCCAGCAGCTTATATGGGGCCATGAACACTGAAGCTTTCTTT
TRBV10-3,TRBJ2-1,TRBD2,few,CAISESGTSVNNEQFF,TGTGCCATCAGTGAATCCGGGACTAGCGTTAACAATGAGCAGTTCTTC
TRBV4-3,TRBJ2-7,TRBD1,.,CASSQEQGDYYEQYF,TGCGCCAGCAGCCAAGAACAGGGGGATTACTACGAGCAGTACTTC
TRBV5-1,TRBJ2-7,.,many,CASSFGAGASYEQYF,TGCGCCAGCAGCTTCGGTGCGGGGGCCTCCTACGAGCAGTACTTC
TRBV3-1,TRBJ2-2,.,.,CASSRVAGELFF,TGTGCCAGCAGCAGGGTGGCCGGGGAGCTGTTTTTT
TRBV20-1,TRBJ2-7,.,few,CSANDRSSYEQYF,TGCAGTGCCAACGACCGTAGCTCCTACGAGCAGTACTTC
TRBV11-3,TRBJ2-1,TRBD2,many,CASSSGLAGGVEQFF,TGTGCCAGCAGCTCCGGACTAGCGGGAGGGGTTGAGCAGTTCTTC
TRBV30,TRBJ2-7,TRBD1,.,CAWSYGTGGGLF,TGTGCCTGGAGTTACGGGACAGGAGGGGGATTATTC
TRBV20-1,TRBJ2-3,TRBD2,many,CSARDRLAGPDTQYF,TGCAGTGCTAGAGATCGACTAGCGGGTCCAGATACGCAGTATTTT
TRBV5-1,TRBJ2-7,TRBD1,many,CASSPSTGMPSSYEQYF,TGCGCCAGCAGCCCATCGACAGGGATGCCCTCCTCGTACGAGCAGTACTTC
TRBV5-5,TRBJ1-1,.,many,CASSKFGDRTEAFF,TGTGCCAGCAGCAAGTTTGGGGATAGGACTGAAGCTTTCTTT
TRBV4-1,TRBJ2-7,.,.,CASSPFVQGGYEQYF,TGCGCCAGCAGCCCTTTTGTACAAGGGGGGTACGAGCAGTACTTC
TRBV6-1,TRBJ2-1,.,few,CASRWTVYNEQFF,TGTGCCAGCAGGTGGACAGTCTACAATGAGCAGTTCTTC
TRBV20-1,TRBJ2-3,.,many,CSARRSGVNTQYF,TGCAGTGCTAGAAGGTCGGGAGTCAATACGCAGTATTTT
TRBV19,TRBJ1-5,TRBD1,.,CASSIGRGEQPQHF,TGTGCCAGTAGTATCGGCAGGGGGGAGCAGCCCCAGCATTTT
TRBV20-1,TRBJ1-2,TRBD1,many,CSARDRGFDGYTF,TGCAGTGCTAGGGACAGGGGGTTCGATGGCTACACCTTC
TRBV19,TRBJ1-6,.,.,CASSPRQDNSPLHF,TGTGCCAGTAGTCCGAGACAGGATAATTCACCCCTCCACTTT
TRBV19,TRBJ1-5,.,.,CASSMGGGRNQPQHF,TGTGCCAGTAGTATGGGTGGGGGCCGCAATCAGCCCCAGCATTTT